This T cell receptor beta chain appears in the sequencing data of a study of blood T cell repertoires in COVID-19. Per the original methods: Reference gene primer amplification in the assay estimated nucleated cell counts. Libraries were prepared by immunoSEQ multiplex PCR; TCRdb keeps only in-frame clonotypes and omits some of them. V, J and clone size were drawn from that table, and D and trimming were deduced from the DNA. The sample holds roughly 70,000 clones; roughly 89% are singletons and the top ten take roughly 19%. The sample was peripheral blood. This clonotype originated in an elderly woman with acute or convalescent COVID-19.

Written as DNA, the CDR3 is TGTGCCAGTAGTATTGGACAGGGTGGACCCTACGAGCAGTACTTC. It yields the protein CASSIGQGGPYEQYF. The chain has TRBV19 and TRBJ2-7; 8 positions agree with TRBD1. Germline assignment: CDR1 LNHDA and CDR2 SQIVND (reference sequence). The CDR3 has 15 residues. The V gene end was trimmed by 3 bases and the J gene end by 2 bases; junction bases not matched to a gene: 6. Full variable domain (missing parts from reference TRBV19 and TRBJ2-7): DGGITQSPKYLFRKEGQNVTLSCEQNLNHDAMYWYRQDPGQGLRLIYYSQIVNDFQKGDIAEGYSVSREKKESFPLTVTSAQKNPTAFYLCASSIGQGGPYEQYFGPGTRLTVT.